This T cell receptor (beta chain) originates from a study of Ad26.COV2.S vaccination and SARS-CoV-2 variants. Treatment in this sample: 15 to 20 received Ad26.COV2.S at low or high dose, single or two shots; 5 received placebo; per-sample allocation not given. Specimens were obtained on day 63 following the first vaccine or placebo injection. Trimming stripped 5 bases from V and 6 bases from J, with 11 bases between. Germline-derived CDR1 and CDR2 are SEHNR and FQNEAQ (reference sequence). The CDR3 sequence is 12 residues long. Libraries were prepared by immunoSEQ multiplex PCR; TCRdb keeps only in-frame clonotypes and omits some of them. The sample lists about 400,000 clones; approximately 91% were seen once.

Material: peripheral blood, obtained in a trial of Ad26.COV2.S vaccine versus placebo. This TCR derives from a person between 18 and 59 years old who received the Ad26.COV2.S COVID-19 vaccine or a placebo. The rearrangement links TRBV7-9 to TRBJ2-7, with D perhaps TRBD2 (5 bases). CDR3 nucleotides: TGTGCCAGCAGCGACGACGGAGGCGAGCAGTACTTC. Translated, it gives CASSDDGGEQYF.